This is a list of T cell receptor beta chains from one sample in a study of blood T cell repertoires in COVID-19. TCRdb's table, derived via immunoSEQ multiplex PCR, lists solely in-frame clones and lacks some. The sample yields fewer than 100,000 clones, about 83% seen once. Input material: peripheral blood. Every receptor here comes from a human donor in a cohort sampled during active COVID-19. CDR3s leave out the opening cysteine and the closing phenylalanine or tryptophan.

TRBJ2-3 | TRBV4-3 | ASSRGTSGATDTQY
TRBJ2-5 | TRBV7-7 | ASSLGLAGEAQY
TRBJ1-3 | TRBV11-1 | ASSLQGPGNTIY
TRBJ2-7 | TRBV18 | ASSPGSSGEQY
TRBJ1-4 | TRBV5-5 | ASSLARVKGEKLF
TRBJ1-2 | TRBV28 | ASSLSGYGYT
TRBJ2-7 | TRBV10-3 | AIREGFSGGRNEQY
TRBJ2-1 | TRBV29-1 | SVEDPTGRSYNEQF
TRBJ2-7 | TRBV5-1 | ASSLEGTGYHEQY
TRBJ2-6 | TRBV11-3 | ASSPHSGANVLT
TRBJ2-2 | TRBV28 | ASSILAGFTGELF
TRBJ2-5 | TRBV2 | ASSQRGGAETQY
TRBJ2-1 | TRBV6-5 | ASRTLAGGATEQF
TRBJ1-5 | TRBV6-2/TRBV6-3 | ASSTRGGGDQPQH
TRBJ2-7 | TRBV3-1/TRBV3-2 | ASSRRLAGTYEQY
TRBJ1-2 | TRBV3-1/TRBV3-2 | ASSHARLRGYT
TRBJ2-1 | TRBV2 | ASSGTSGHSYNEQF
TRBJ1-4 | TRBV7-9 | ASSLATTNEKLF
TRBJ2-1 | TRBV9 | ASSVGTSGIWEQF
TRBJ1-2 | TRBV5-1 | ASSLDNRGGYYGYT
TRBJ2-3 | TRBV4-2 | ASSPHRSSGGTTGYTQY
TRBJ2-1 | TRBV7-9 | ASSLISYNEQF
TRBJ2-5 | TRBV19 | ASVDSQETQY
TRBJ2-2 | TRBV7-3 | ASSKGLNTGELF
TRBJ2-2 | TRBV12-3/TRBV12-4 | ASRGGTGELF
TRBJ2-3 | TRBV11-2 | ASSLAGVAGGSTDTQY
TRBJ2-1 | TRBV7-3 | ASSLGRGDSYNEQF
TRBJ2-1 | TRBV6-5 | ASSPGTGEYNEQF
TRBJ1-5 | TRBV30 | AWTRQPNQPQH
TRBJ2-1 | TRBV4-3 | ASSQDRWTGSFNEQF
TRBJ1-5 | TRBV28 | ASSFSGTNQPQH
TRBJ2-5 | TRBV7-8 | ASSLVGTERAGGHQETQY
TRBJ2-5 | TRBV11-3 | ASSLAQTGTQY
TRBJ1-1 | TRBV7-2 | ASSLAGGALLTEAF
TRBJ2-1 | TRBV5-1 | ASSRRGVVAEQF
TRBJ2-6 | TRBV10-3 | AISESAGSGANVLT
TRBJ2-7 | TRBV6-2/TRBV6-3 | ASSYSRASGRSENEQY